A selection of T cell receptor beta chains follows, all from one sample in a study of CD8+ T cells in alopecia areata. Here immunoSEQ multiplex PCR was the method, and the copy in TCRdb shows in-frame clones only, minus some. The sample lists approximately 210,000 clones, around 65% occurring once. The specimen was CD4+ T cells sorted from blood, collected between weeks 43 and 45, from a patient treated with tofacitinib. The receptors were gathered from a human donor with alopecia areata. Each CDR3 is given with its conserved first and last residue. The D gene is left open where the match is weak. The size entry is marked missing in some rows and otherwise reads once, few, many or a size class.

>TRBV7-3|TRBJ1-1|-|TRBD1
CASSLAPGQGSAFF
TGTGCCAGCAGCTTAGCCCCGGGACAGGGTTCGGCTTTCTTT
>TRBV2|TRBJ2-7|-|TRBD1
CASSEGQTYEQYF
TGTGCCAGCAGTGAGGGACAGACTTACGAGCAGTACTTC
>TRBV14|TRBJ2-4|-|-
CASSQEMWNIQYF
TGTGCCAGCAGCCAAGAAATGTGGAACATTCAGTACTTC
>TRBV6-1|TRBJ2-7|-|-
CAATQTTPWEQYF
TGTGCTGCCACCCAGACAACCCCCTGGGAGCAGTACTTC
>TRBV15|TRBJ2-4|-|TRBD1
CATSGQRTTLAKNIQYF
TGTGCCACCTCGGGACAGCGGACAACCTTAGCCAAAAACATTCAGTACTTC
>TRBV2|TRBJ1-1|-|-
CASRPRQEAFF
TGTGCCAGCAGGCCGCGACAGGAAGCTTTCTTT
>TRBV29-1|TRBJ1-2|-|-
CSVKPGVGYGYTF
TGCAGCGTTAAACCGGGGGTCGGCTATGGCTACACCTTC
>TRBV6-1|TRBJ2-7|-|-
CASGVGGTYEQYF
TGTGCCAGCGGGGTCGGGGGCACCTACGAGCAGTACTTC
>TRBV10-1|TRBJ2-1|-|-
CASSGGNPGSYNEQFF
TGCGCCAGCAGTGGTGGGAATCCGGGCTCCTACAATGAGCAGTTCTTC
>TRBV10-3|TRBJ1-5|few|-
CAISERGQPQHF
TGTGCCATCAGTGAACGGGGGCAGCCCCAGCATTTT
>TRBV12-5|TRBJ2-6|-|-
CASGLVNTGANVLTF
TGTGCTAGTGGTTTGGTAAATACTGGGGCCAACGTCCTGACTTTC
>TRBV21-1|TRBJ2-7|-|-
CASSNGSRLSGFRYEQYF
TGTGCCAGCAGCAACGGTAGCCGCCTGTCCGGATTCCGCTACGAGCAGTACTTC
>TRBV13|TRBJ1-6|-|-
CASSFTGFNSPLHF
TGTGCCAGCAGCTTTACAGGGTTTAATTCACCCCTCCACTTT
>TRBV27|TRBJ1-2|-|TRBD1
CASSLLGQPLYGYTF
TGTGCCAGCAGTTTATTGGGACAGCCGCTCTATGGCTACACCTTC
>TRBV5-1|TRBJ2-1|-|-
CASSRAPNEQFF
TGCGCCAGCAGCCGCGCGCCCAATGAGCAGTTCTTC
>TRBV25-1|TRBJ1-2|-|-
CASGVTSGDGYTF
TGTGCCAGCGGGGTGACGTCAGGGGATGGCTACACCTTC
>TRBV27|TRBJ1-1|-|-
CASSWGPGTEAFF
TGTGCCAGCAGTTGGGGACCTGGGACTGAAGCTTTCTTT
>TRBV7-3|TRBJ1-6|-|TRBD1
CASSFDRVGNSPLHF
TGTGCCAGCAGCTTCGACAGGGTGGGCAATTCACCCCTCCACTTT
>TRBV30|TRBJ2-2|-|TRBD1
CAWSSDRVRGPGELFF
TGTGCCTGGAGTAGTGATCGAGTCAGGGGGCCCGGGGAGCTGTTTTTT
>TRBV10-2|TRBJ2-3|-|-
CASSVRTSTDTQYF
TGCGCCAGCAGTGTGAGGACTAGCACAGATACGCAGTATTTT
>TRBV11-3|TRBJ1-5|-|-
CASSLESAGEDRNQPQHF
TGTGCCAGCAGCTTAGAGTCGGCAGGGGAGGATCGCAATCAGCCCCAGCATTTT
>TRBV19|TRBJ2-5|few|-
CASSIAGEETQYF
TGTGCCAGTAGTATAGCTGGGGAAGAGACCCAGTACTTC
>TRBV7-9|TRBJ1-1|few|TRBD1
CASSLAGQGNTEAFF
TGTGCCAGCAGCTTAGCGGGACAGGGAAACACTGAAGCTTTCTTT
>TRBV10-3|TRBJ2-1|-|TRBD2
CAIGLAGNEQFF
TGTGCCATCGGACTAGCGGGGAATGAGCAGTTCTTC
>TRBV5-1|TRBJ2-2|-|-
CASSLVEGDTGELFF
TGCGCCAGCAGCTTGGTCGAGGGGGACACCGGGGAGCTGTTTTTT
>TRBV7-9|TRBJ1-1|-|-
CASSQSDTEAFF
TGTGCCAGCAGCCAATCGGACACTGAAGCTTTCTTT
>TRBV7-6|TRBJ2-5|-|-
CASSLDFSQETQYF
TGTGCCAGCAGCTTAGATTTCAGCCAAGAGACCCAGTACTTC
>TRBV19|TRBJ1-6|-|TRBD1
CASRGTGGDSPLHF
TGTGCCAGTAGGGGTACAGGGGGTGATTCACCCCTCCACTTT
>TRBV5-6|TRBJ2-1|few|-
CASSSLGPGVRNEQFF
TGTGCCAGCAGCTCCCTAGGCCCTGGGGTTCGGAATGAGCAGTTCTTC
>TRBV11-1|TRBJ1-1|-|-
CASSLQGQAFF
TGTGCCAGCAGCTTACAGGGACAAGCTTTCTTT
>TRBV11-2|TRBJ2-1|few|-
CASSLEGRYNEQFF
TGTGCCAGCAGCTTAGAGGGTCGTTACAATGAGCAGTTCTTC
>TRBV7-2|TRBJ2-2|-|-
CASSLDRRTGELFF
TGTGCCAGCAGCTTAGATAGGCGGACCGGGGAGCTGTTTTTT
>TRBV5-6|TRBJ2-1|-|TRBD2
CASSYRGGARNEQFF
TGTGCCAGCAGTTATCGGGGGGGCGCTCGGAATGAGCAGTTCTTC
>TRBV6-1|TRBJ1-2|-|-
CASSEEGNYGYTF
TGTGCCAGCAGTGAAGAGGGGAACTATGGCTACACCTTC
>TRBV14|TRBJ1-4|few|-
CASSQETGMRQEKLFF
TGTGCCAGCAGCCAAGAGACCGGGATGAGACAAGAAAAACTGTTTTTT
>TRBV5-6|TRBJ2-1|-|-
CASSLMVSSYNEQFF
TGTGCCAGCAGCTTGATGGTCTCATCCTACAATGAGCAGTTCTTC
>TRBV29-1|TRBJ2-3|-|TRBD2
CSVKGLAGGQDTQYF
TGCAGCGTCAAGGGACTAGCGGGGGGGCAAGATACGCAGTATTTT
>TRBV5-6|TRBJ2-7|once|-
CASSKVLMYYEQYF
TGTGCCAGCAGTAAGGTTTTAATGTACTACGAGCAGTACTTC